One and the same sample provided the 11 T cell receptor beta chains below, sequenced in a study of cytomegalovirus exposure and HLA in healthy donors. Both 60 Vbeta primers and 13 Jbeta primers went into the PCR. Data came from immunoSEQ multiplex PCR; TCRdb stores just in-frame clones and leaves some out. The table has over 95,000 clones, about three quarters seen once. Input material: PBMCs. The receptors here all came from a middle-aged woman in good health and CMV-seropositive.

The CDR3 reads CASTRTGGKTPLHF. DNA of the CDR3: TGTGCCAGCACCAGGACAGGGGGCAAAACACCCCTCCACTTT. The chain employs TRBV2 and TRBJ1-6, with 11 bases that match TRBD1. The CDR3 runs 14 residues. V trimming: 7 bases; J trimming: 11 bases; junction bases outside the gene matches: 7. Germline V gives CDR1 SNHLY, CDR2 FYNNEI.

The gene calls are TRBV27 and TRBJ1-1, with D possibly matching TRBD1 (5 bases). CDR3 size: 11 residues. V shed 1 base and J shed 11 bases, with 8 bases lying between them. Germline V gene lookup returns CDR1 MNHEY and CDR2 SMNVEV (reference sequence). The CDR3, as DNA: TGTGCCAGCAGTTTATGGGGGAGGGCTTTCTTT. This gives the protein CASSLWGRAFF.

The V gene is TRBV6-5, the J gene TRBJ1-3; D is unclear. The CDR3 consists of 16 residues. CDR1 MNHEY and CDR2 SVGAGI come from the germline V gene. Trimming removed 0 bases from V and 0 bases from J, with 9 bases in between. CDR3 DNA: TGTGCCAGCAGTTACTCGTACAGTACCTCTGGAAACACCATATATTTT. It encodes CASSYSYSTSGNTIYF.

CDR3 DNA: TGTGCCAGCAGCCCGGATGGGAGGCTAAAGAGCTACACCTTC. Amino acids: CASSPDGRLKSYTF. V and J are TRBV7-2 and TRBJ1-2, with D unresolved. CDR1 SGHTA and CDR2 FQGNSA come from the germline V gene. Trimming shortened V by 5 bases and J by 9 bases, and 19 bases separated the two germline ends. The CDR3 is 14 amino acids.

The V and J genes are TRBV4-2 and TRBJ1-2, with D possibly TRBD1 on 5 matching bases. Germline CDR1 LGHNA, CDR2 YNFKEQ. V was shortened by 0 bases and J by 4 bases, with 12 bases between the two germline ends. This CDR3 has 15 residues. In nucleotides, the CDR3 is TGTGCCAGCAGCCAAGATTTAGCAGGGCCCTATGGCTACACCTTC. It encodes CASSQDLAGPYGYTF.

This rearrangement joins TRBV7-2 to TRBJ1-2; tentative D call: TRBD1 (6 bases). The CDR3 sequence is 15 residues long. Trimming removed 3 bases from V and 1 base from J, with 12 bases in between. Germline V gene data show CDR1 as SGHTA and CDR2 as FQGNSA. DNA for the CDR3: TGTGCCAGCAGCTTGTATCTGGACAGTAACTATGGCTACACCTTC. Encoded protein: CASSLYLDSNYGYTF.

The V call is TRBV6-6, the J call TRBJ2-5, with 9 bases lining up with TRBD2. There are 15 residues in the CDR3. CDR1 is MNHNY and CDR2 is SVGAGI in the germline V gene (reference sequence). The V segment lost 7 bases and the J segment 4 bases; nucleotides outside the gene matches: 10. This CDR3 reads CASNFRGGAGETQYF. The CDR3 region has the DNA TGTGCCAGCAATTTTCGCGGGGGGGCCGGAGAGACCCAGTACTTC.

V usage is TRBV19 and J usage is TRBJ2-5; maybe TRBD2 (5 bases). Germline CDR1 LNHDA, CDR2 SQIVND (reference sequence). The CDR3 loop spans 15 amino acids. The CDR3 sequence: CGGQQNWSSQETQYF. As DNA, the CDR3 is TGTGGAGGGCAACAAAACTGGTCGTCTCAAGAGACCCAGTACTTC.

The V and J genes are TRBV5-1 and TRBJ2-3; D may be TRBD1 (6 bases). Trimming cost V 4 bases and J 6 bases, with 18 bases left between them. The CDR3 has 15 residues. Germline CDR1 SGHRS, CDR2 YFSETQ. The CDR3 DNA reads as TGCGCCAGCAGCACAGACAGGTTAAGGAGGGATACGCAGTATTTT. It specifies CASSTDRLRRDTQYF.

The chain links TRBV2 to TRBJ2-1; the match to TRBD1 covers 9 bases. Germline V lookup: CDR1 SNHLY, CDR2 FYNNEI. The J segment lost 8 bases and the V segment lost 5 bases, leaving 10 bases of the junction unmatched. CDR3 size: 15 residues. The CDR3 DNA follows: TGTGCCAGCAGTCAGGACAGGGGAAGGTCGGATGAGCAGTTCTTC. Protein product: CASSQDRGRSDEQFF.

This clone was detected only once. The rearrangement joins TRBV7-2 to TRBJ1-3; TRBD1 matches 7 bases. Unmatched junction bases numbered 8, after V lost 5 bases and J lost 1 base. The CDR3 is 16 amino acids. CDR1 and CDR2 from the germline V gene are SGHTA and FQGNSA. CDR3 amino acids: CASSRKSGGSGNTIYF. The CDR3 DNA sequence: TGTGCCAGCAGCCGAAAGTCAGGGGGGTCTGGAAACACCATATATTTT.